One and the same sample provided the 19 T cell receptor beta chains below, sequenced in a study of shared clonotypes between healthy human individuals (TCRdb year 2020). Libraries were prepared through the immunoSEQ multiplex PCR assay. Here the immuneACCESS table is served through TCRdb, limited to in-frame sequences with V and J called. Missing clones are a known gap in these copies; in checked studies unresolved V genes cover under half, and the rest lacks a known reason. The table for this sample lists 550,000 to 700,000 clones; roughly 72% of them were counted only once. Under 2% of the sample is taken by the ten largest. Source material: memory CD4+ T cells sorted from blood. Sample cell subset or site, as interpreted from the label and publication: CD45RA-negative fraction. All receptors come from a woman under 40 in good health.

The CDR3 reads CASSPQHYGYTF. DNA of the CDR3: TGTGCCAGCAGCCCACAGCACTATGGCTACACCTTC. The V and J genes are TRBV9 and TRBJ1-2; D is unresolved. Germline lookup yields CDR1 SGDLS and CDR2 YYNGEE. The CDR3 has 12 amino acids. Trimming removed 4 bases at V and 3 bases at J, with 7 bases between.

In regard to this clone: A read error is possible here, since a much larger clone lies one base away. The chain is built from TRBV2 and TRBJ2-3; 9 bases agree with TRBD2. CDR1 is SNHLY, CDR2 FYNNEI, per germline. The CDR3 extends over 14 amino acids. The J segment lost 2 bases and the V segment lost 6 bases, leaving 3 bases of the junction unmatched. CDR3 protein: CASSRLAVTDTQYF. The CDR3 DNA sequence: TGTGCCAGCAGCCGACTAGCGGTCACAGATACGCAGTATTTT.

The DNA for the CDR3 is TGCGCCAGCAGCCAAACTTTCACCGGGGAGCTGTTTTTT. It codes for CASSQTFTGELFF. This chain joins TRBV4-1 and TRBJ2-2, with D uncertain. Trimming cost V 2 bases and J 4 bases, with 5 bases left between them. The V gene's germline CDR1 is MGHRA and CDR2 YSYEKL. The CDR3 has 13 residues.

V is TRBV30 and J is TRBJ1-2; TRBD1 might be the D (6 bases). Germline-derived CDR1 and CDR2 are GTSNPN and SVGIG (reference sequence). V lost 0 bases to trimming and J lost 12 bases, with 11 bases between them. The CDR3 length is 11 residues. CDR3 in amino acids: CAWSVAGEDTF. For the CDR3, the DNA is TGTGCCTGGAGTGTCGCAGGGGAAGACACCTTC. The full variable domain, in which reference TRBV30 and TRBJ1-2 provide the parts outside the CDR3, is SQTIHQWPATLVQPVGSPLSLECTVEGTSNPNLYWYRQAAGRGLQLLFYSVGIGQISSEVPQNLSASRPQDRQFILSSKKLLLSDSGFYLCAWSVAGEDTFGSGTRLTVV.

This chain links TRBV18 with TRBJ2-2, with D possibly TRBD1 on 5 matching bases. Trimming stripped 3 bases from V and 5 bases from J, with 13 bases between. The CDR3 totals 15 residues. Germline CDR1 and CDR2: KGHSH and LQKENI. This CDR3 is CASSPVGLGTGELFF. The CDR3 nucleotides read TGTGCCAGCTCACCTGTGGGGCTGGGAACCGGGGAGCTGTTTTTT.

V is TRBV6-4 and J is TRBJ2-6; TRBD1 aligns across 12 bases. Germline assignment: CDR1 MRHNA and CDR2 SNTAGT. The CDR3 is 17 amino acids. J gave up 4 bases and V 6 bases, and 7 bases lay outside the gene matches. The CDR3 sequence: CASSPGTGGFGANVLTF. In DNA form, the CDR3 reads TGTGCCAGCAGCCCTGGGACAGGGGGCTTCGGGGCCAACGTCCTGACTTTC.

The chain couples TRBV18 to TRBJ2-5, with D perhaps TRBD2 (6 bases). The V end lost 8 bases, the J end lost 5 bases, and 15 bases lay between the germline ends. Germline values: CDR1 KGHSH, CDR2 LQKENI. The CDR3 sequence is 13 residues long. CDR3 sequence: CASGRGSGETQYF. DNA for the CDR3: TGTGCCAGCGGACGGGGGAGCGGGGAGACCCAGTACTTC.

The chain recombines TRBV27 with TRBJ2-1, with 9 bases identical to TRBD2. Germline V CDR1 and CDR2: MNHEY, SMNVEV (reference sequence). This CDR3 has 16 amino acids. After removal of 8 bases from V and 6 bases from J, the junction contained 14 bases not matched to a gene. CDR3 DNA: TGTGCCAGCGCCAAGGGGTTAGCGGGAGCGGGCAATGAGCAGTTCTTC. Encoded protein: CASAKGLAGAGNEQFF.

The chain has TRBV5-4 and TRBJ2-7; 9 nucleotides line up with TRBD2. CDR1 and CDR2 from the germline V gene are SGHNT and YYREEE (reference sequence). CDR3 length: 14 amino acids. The J segment lost 3 bases and the V segment lost 3 bases, leaving 4 bases of the junction unmatched. CDR3: CASSSGTSLYEQYF. For the CDR3, the DNA is TGTGCCAGCAGCTCCGGGACTAGCCTCTACGAGCAGTACTTC.

This rearrangement joins TRBV13 to TRBJ1-1; weak D call: TRBD1 (5 bases). V gave up 2 bases and J gave up 5 bases, with 24 bases separating them. Per the germline V gene, CDR1 is PRHDT and CDR2 is FYEKMQ (reference sequence). There are 18 residues in the CDR3. DNA of the CDR3: TGTGCCAGCAGCTTATCTGACAGAATCGTAGGAGTAGGTACTGAAGCTTTCTTT. Protein product: CASSLSDRIVGVGTEAFF.

This clone was recorded once. V and J are TRBV5-1 and TRBJ2-5; TRBD2 matches at 10 bases. Germline lookup yields CDR1 SGHRS and CDR2 YFSETQ. J gave up 0 bases and V 5 bases, and 7 bases lay outside the gene matches. CDR3 length equals 16 residues. CDR3: CASSWSGTSDQETQYF. Here the CDR3 DNA reads TGCGCCAGCAGTTGGTCAGGGACTAGCGACCAAGAGACCCAGTACTTC.

This chain connects TRBV5-6 to TRBJ1-1; D gene uncertain. The CDR3 sequence is 14 residues long. V was shortened by 2 bases and J by 1 base, with 9 bases between the two germline ends. Germline CDR1 is SGHDT and CDR2 is YYEEEE. Here the CDR3 reads CASSFAGTNTEAFF. The DNA of the CDR3 is TGTGCCAGCAGCTTTGCAGGAACGAACACTGAAGCTTTCTTT.

The chain joins TRBV5-1 to TRBJ2-7; possibly TRBD1 for D (6 bases). Trimming removed 3 bases from V and 3 bases from J, with 16 bases in between. Germline loops: CDR1 SGHRS, CDR2 YFSETQ. The CDR3 consists of 15 residues. CDR3 nucleotide sequence: TGCGCCAGCAGCTCAGGGGCCACAGGTCTCTACGAGCAGTACTTC. Encoded protein: CASSSGATGLYEQYF.

In DNA form, the CDR3 reads TGCGCCAGCCCAAGCGGGAGTAGCGATGAGCAGTTCTTC. Translating gives CASPSGSSDEQFF. J is TRBJ2-1 and V is TRBV10-1; 8 nucleotides line up with TRBD2. The CDR3 is made up of 13 amino acids. The J segment lost 8 bases and the V segment lost 8 bases, leaving 8 bases of the junction unmatched. CDR1 is WNHNN and CDR2 is SYGVQD in the germline V gene (reference sequence).

The V gene is TRBV7-8, the J gene TRBJ2-1; D might be TRBD1 or TRBD2, each matching 6 bases. Germline values: CDR1 SGHVS, CDR2 FQNEAQ. The V end was cut by 6 bases, the J end by 8 bases, with 29 bases between. This CDR3 has 18 residues. The CDR3 coding sequence is TGTGCCAGCAGGCACTTAGGGGGGCAAACCAACTTTAGGGATGAGCAGTTCTTC. Residues: CASRHLGGQTNFRDEQFF.

V gene TRBV11-2 combines with J gene TRBJ2-3; perhaps TRBD2 as D (6 bases). The CDR3 has 15 amino acids. CDR1 SGHAT and CDR2 FQNNGV come from the germline V gene. V was shortened by 2 bases and J by 3 bases, with 12 bases between the two germline ends. In nucleotides, the CDR3 is TGTGCCAGCAGCTTAACAGGCGGGGCTACAGATACGCAGTATTTT. It specifies CASSLTGGATDTQYF.

V usage is TRBV2 and J usage is TRBJ2-7; TRBD1 agrees at 11 bases. Losses at the gene ends were 6 bases for V and 6 bases for J; bases not matched to a gene: 1. Looked up from germline, CDR1 is SNHLY and CDR2 is FYNNEI. CDR3 length equals 12 residues. CDR3 nucleotides: TGTGCCAGCAGGGACAGGGGGCGCGAGCAGTACTTC. This gives the protein CASRDRGREQYF.

This clone appeared once. The V call is TRBV30, the J call TRBJ1-3; the D gene is possibly TRBD1 (6 bases). This CDR3 region has 14 residues. Germline V gene data show CDR1 as GTSNPN and CDR2 as SVGIG (reference sequence). Trimming removed 0 bases from V and 3 bases from J, with 9 bases in between. The CDR3 nucleotides read TGTGCCTGGAGTGTATTCAGGGGTGGAAACACCATATATTTT. Translating it yields CAWSVFRGGNTIYF. Supplemented by reference TRBV30 and TRBJ1-3, the full variable domain reads SQTIHQWPATLVQPVGSPLSLECTVEGTSNPNLYWYRQAAGRGLQLLFYSVGIGQISSEVPQNLSASRPQDRQFILSSKKLLLSDSGFYLCAWSVFRGGNTIYFGEGSWLTVV.

This chain uses TRBV4-1 with TRBJ2-1, with D possibly being TRBD1 or TRBD2 (6 bases each). CDR3 length equals 16 residues. The V end lost 0 bases, the J end lost 5 bases, and 14 bases lay between the germline ends. In germline, CDR1 is MGHRA, CDR2 YSYEKL. In DNA form, the CDR3 reads TGCGCCAGCAGCCAAGAGGTCTGGAGGGGGAACAATGAGCAGTTCTTC. It encodes CASSQEVWRGNNEQFF.